These 10 T cell receptor beta chains were sequenced from one sample in a study of T cell responses to AZD1222 COVID-19 vaccine. Assay used: immunoSEQ multiplex PCR; TCRdb lists only in-frame clones, some missing. Altogether 100,000 to 120,000 clones are present, 88% being singletons, with the ten largest covering almost 6.5%. The sequencing here drew on peripheral blood, taken 28 days after the second AZD1222 dose. The receptors here all came from an adult who received the AZD1222 COVID-19 vaccine.

The DNA for the CDR3 is TGTGCCAGCAGCCCGGGACACAATAATGAAAAACTGTTTTTT. This gives the protein CASSPGHNNEKLFF. The V and J genes are TRBV7-9 and TRBJ1-4, with D perhaps matching TRBD1 (6 bases). The V gene lost 5 bases and the J gene lost 4 bases, with 11 bases spanning the gap. Germline CDR1 SEHNR, CDR2 FQNEAQ (reference sequence). The CDR3 has 14 amino acids.

This chain connects TRBV3-1 (or the pseudogene TRBV3-2) to TRBJ1-4; 8 nucleotides agree with TRBD1. Germline CDR1 and CDR2: LGHDT and YNNKEL (reference sequence). Losses at the gene ends were 1 base for V and 7 bases for J; bases not matched to a gene: 8. CDR3 length equals 16 residues. CDR3 nucleotide sequence: TGTGCCAGCAGCCAAGGTCTTGGAACAGGGGGTGAAAAACTGTTTTTT. The encoded protein is CASSQGLGTGGEKLFF.

The gene calls are TRBV12-3 or TRBV12-4 and TRBJ2-5, with D possibly being TRBD1 (5 bases). The CDR3 is 13 amino acids. The V and J ends lost 6 bases and 2 bases respectively, with 10 bases between them. CDR3 amino acids: CASRPQGQETQYF. In DNA, the CDR3 is TGTGCCAGCAGGCCTCAGGGACAAGAGACCCAGTACTTC.

The rearrangement joins TRBV6-2 or TRBV6-3 to TRBJ1-6; D gene uncertain. Per the germline V gene, CDR1 is MNHEY and CDR2 is SVGEGT. Trimming removed 0 bases from V and 9 bases from J, with 6 bases in between. The CDR3 is 13 amino acids. CDR3 bases: TGTGCCAGCAGTTACTCGATTGGTTCACCCCTCCACTTT. Protein sequence: CASSYSIGSPLHF.

This chain uses TRBV24-1 with TRBJ1-2; 10 bases line up with TRBD1. The CDR3 loop spans 15 amino acids. From germline, CDR1 is KGHDR and CDR2 SFDVKD. J gave up 8 bases and V 6 bases, and 11 bases lay outside the gene matches. As DNA, the CDR3 is TGTGCCACCAGTCTGACCGGGACAGGGGAGCGAGGCTACACCTTC. Its protein is CATSLTGTGERGYTF.

The chain uses TRBV5-1 and TRBJ2-2; D is perhaps TRBD1 (6 bases). The V and J ends lost 5 bases and 5 bases respectively, with 13 bases between them. This CDR3 region has 14 residues. The germline V gene encodes CDR1 SGHRS and CDR2 YFSETQ. The CDR3 loop is CASRDEQGTGELFF. The CDR3 DNA follows: TGCGCCAGCAGGGATGAACAGGGAACCGGGGAGCTGTTTTTT.

The chain combines TRBV7-9 with TRBJ2-2, with D perhaps TRBD1 or TRBD2 (5 bases each). The CDR3 covers 15 residues. The V end lost 1 base, the J end lost 3 bases, and 9 bases lay between the germline ends. CDR1 SEHNR and CDR2 FQNEAQ come from the germline V gene (reference sequence). CDR3 nucleotide sequence: TGTGCCAGCAGCTTAGGAGGGACCTACACCGGGGAGCTGTTTTTT. This encodes CASSLGGTYTGELFF.

The rearrangement joins TRBV9 to TRBJ2-5; no clear D gene. This CDR3 has 15 residues. Germline V gives CDR1 SGDLS, CDR2 YYNGEE. Trimming stripped 4 bases from V and 1 base from J, with 14 bases between. The CDR3 spells CASSQRVGFQETQYF. The CDR3 DNA sequence: TGTGCCAGCAGCCAAAGGGTGGGGTTCCAAGAGACCCAGTACTTC.

The chain carries TRBV15 and TRBJ1-2; D not resolved. This CDR3 contains 13 residues. Germline V gene lookup returns CDR1 LNHNV and CDR2 YYDKDF (reference sequence). Deletions cut 6 bases from V and 3 bases from J, with 11 bases between. The CDR3, as DNA: TGTGCCACCAGTCTAGGGAGGGACTATGGCTACACCTTC. It codes for CATSLGRDYGYTF.

V usage is TRBV5-4 and J usage is TRBJ1-4; D ambiguous. Trimming pared 3 bases from V and 8 bases from J, leaving 14 bases between. The CDR3 length is 14 residues. CDR1 is SGHNT and CDR2 is YYREEE in the germline V gene (reference sequence). The chain's CDR3 is CASSSLRRPEKLFF. The DNA of the CDR3 is TGTGCCAGCAGCTCCCTTAGGCGGCCCGAAAAACTGTTTTTT.